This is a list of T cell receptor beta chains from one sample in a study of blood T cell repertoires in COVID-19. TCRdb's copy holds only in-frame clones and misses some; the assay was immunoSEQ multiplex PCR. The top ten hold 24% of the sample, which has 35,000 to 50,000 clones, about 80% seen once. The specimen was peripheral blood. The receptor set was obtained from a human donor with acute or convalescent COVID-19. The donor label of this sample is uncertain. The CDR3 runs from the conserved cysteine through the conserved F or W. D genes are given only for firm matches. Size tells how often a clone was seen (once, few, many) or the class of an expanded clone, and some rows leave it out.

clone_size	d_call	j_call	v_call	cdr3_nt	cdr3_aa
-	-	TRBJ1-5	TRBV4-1	TGCGCCAGCAGCCAAGATGCCCCGACAAATAGCAATCAGCCCCAGCATTTT	CASSQDAPTNSNQPQHF
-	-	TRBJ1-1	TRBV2	TGTGCCAGCAGTCCTCAGGGTGCGAACACTGAAGCTTTCTTT	CASSPQGANTEAFF
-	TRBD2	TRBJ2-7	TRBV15	TGTGCCACCAGCAGACGGCTAGCGGGATTATTCTACGAGCAGTACTTC	CATSRRLAGLFYEQYF
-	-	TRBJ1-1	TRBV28	TGTGCCAGCAGTTTGGCAGGGAATTCCGGAGAAGCTTTCTTT	CASSLAGNSGEAFF
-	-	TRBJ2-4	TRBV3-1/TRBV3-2	TGTGCCAGCAGCCGGGAGGCCGAAAACATTCAGTACTTC	CASSREAENIQYF
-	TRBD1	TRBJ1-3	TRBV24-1	TGTGCCACCAGGGAGACAGGGGGAGGAAACACCATATATTTT	CATRETGGGNTIYF
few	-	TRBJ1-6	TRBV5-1	TGCGCCAGCAGCTTGACCTCGGGGACAATCAATTCACCCCTCCACTTT	CASSLTSGTINSPLHF
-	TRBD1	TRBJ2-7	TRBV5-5	TGTGCCAGCAGCCATGGGGACAGCTCCTACGAGCAGTACTTC	CASSHGDSSYEQYF
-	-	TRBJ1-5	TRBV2	TGTGCCAGCAGTGAAAACGTCGGGCAGCCCCAGCATTTT	CASSENVGQPQHF
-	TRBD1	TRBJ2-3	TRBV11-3	TGTGCCAGCAGCTCCGGGACAGGGTTCACAGATACGCAGTATTTT	CASSSGTGFTDTQYF
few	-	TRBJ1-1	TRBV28	TGTGCCAGCAACTCAGGAAGAATGAACACTGAAGCTTTCTTT	CASNSGRMNTEAFF
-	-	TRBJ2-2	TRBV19	TGTGCCAGTAGCCCTATGACAGGGAACACCGGGGAGCTGTTTTTT	CASSPMTGNTGELFF
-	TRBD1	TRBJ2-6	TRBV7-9	TGTGCCAGCAGCCGGGACAGGGCTGGGGCCAACGTCCTGACTTTC	CASSRDRAGANVLTF
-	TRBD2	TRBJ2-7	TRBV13	TGTGCCAGCAGCTTTGTATCACTAGCGGGGAACGAGCAGTACTTC	CASSFVSLAGNEQYF
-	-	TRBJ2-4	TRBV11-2	TGTGCCAGCAGCTCGGGGAACATTCAGTACTTC	CASSSGNIQYF
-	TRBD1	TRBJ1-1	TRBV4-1	TGCGCCAGCAGTCTACAGGGGGGCGCCTTGGGCACTGAAGCTTTCTTT	CASSLQGGALGTEAFF
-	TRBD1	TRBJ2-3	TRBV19	TGTGCCAGTAGTATAGGGACAGGGGGAATAGGCACAGATACGCAGTATTTT	CASSIGTGGIGTDTQYF
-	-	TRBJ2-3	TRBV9	TGTGCCAGCAGCGTAGCCCGAGCGAAGGATACGCAGTATTTT	CASSVARAKDTQYF
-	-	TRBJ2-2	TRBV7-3	TGTGCCAGCAGGGAGATTAACACCGGGGAGCTGTTTTTT	CASREINTGELFF
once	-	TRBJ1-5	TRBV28	TGTGCCAGCAGTTTATCAGGGATCAATCAGCCCCAGCATTTT	CASSLSGINQPQHF
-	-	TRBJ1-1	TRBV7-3	TGTGCCAGCAGCTTATCCTCGACAGGTACCATGAACACTGAAGCTTTCTTT	CASSLSSTGTMNTEAFF
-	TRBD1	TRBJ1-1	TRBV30	TGTGCCTGGAGTACCACAGGGGGCACTGAAGCTTTCTTT	CAWSTTGGTEAFF
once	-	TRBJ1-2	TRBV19	TGTGCCAGTAGTAGGGAGGTGGGGAATGGCTACACCTTC	CASSREVGNGYTF